Described below is a single TCR beta chain sequence and its context. Its antigen is still unknown. The data are from a study of Ad26.COV2.S vaccination and SARS-CoV-2 variants. In the study overall: The authors gave Ad26.COV2.S intramuscularly, either once or twice 56 days apart. Study results and limitations: Total T cell responses may have been underestimated by the TCR breadth and depth analyses. A substantial breadth of spike-specific CD8+ and CD4+ T cell responses after vaccination has been reported.

Profiled with immunoSEQ multiplex PCR; TCRdb holds only in-frame clones, not every one. The table lists 400,000 to 450,000 clones, 75% to 95% of them singletons, with approximately 12% in the top ten. As for treatment: 19 received Ad26.COV2.S at low or high dose, single or two shots; about 5 received placebo; per-sample allocation not given. Following the first vaccine or placebo injection, samples were taken on day 63. Recruitment in Boston yielded a donor of adult age, 18-55 years. The sequencing used peripheral blood, collected in a trial of Ad26.COV2.S vaccine versus placebo. This TCR was recovered from a person aged 18 to 65 who received the Ad26.COV2.S COVID-19 vaccine or a placebo.

The chain's CDR3 is CASSPPTSTDTQYF. The CDR3 nucleotides read TGTGCCAGCTCACCACCTACTAGCACAGATACGCAGTATTTT. V is TRBV18 and J is TRBJ2-3; no definite D call. Germline lookup yields CDR1 KGHSH and CDR2 LQKENI. The CDR3 spans 14 residues. Between the trimmed V and J ends, which lost 0 bases and 0 bases, there was a span of 4 bases.